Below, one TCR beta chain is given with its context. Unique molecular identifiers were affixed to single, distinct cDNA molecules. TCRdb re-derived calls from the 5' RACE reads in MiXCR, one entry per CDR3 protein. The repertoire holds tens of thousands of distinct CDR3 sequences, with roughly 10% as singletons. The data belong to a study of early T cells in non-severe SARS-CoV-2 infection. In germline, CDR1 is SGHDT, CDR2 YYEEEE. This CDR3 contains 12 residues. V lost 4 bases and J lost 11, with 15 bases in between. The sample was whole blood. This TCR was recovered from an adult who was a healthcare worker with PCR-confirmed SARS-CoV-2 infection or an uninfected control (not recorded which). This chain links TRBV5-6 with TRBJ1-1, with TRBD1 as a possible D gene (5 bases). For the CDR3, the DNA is TGTGCCAGCAGCCTGGGAGGGGTCAACGCTTTCTTT. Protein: CASSLGGVNAFF.